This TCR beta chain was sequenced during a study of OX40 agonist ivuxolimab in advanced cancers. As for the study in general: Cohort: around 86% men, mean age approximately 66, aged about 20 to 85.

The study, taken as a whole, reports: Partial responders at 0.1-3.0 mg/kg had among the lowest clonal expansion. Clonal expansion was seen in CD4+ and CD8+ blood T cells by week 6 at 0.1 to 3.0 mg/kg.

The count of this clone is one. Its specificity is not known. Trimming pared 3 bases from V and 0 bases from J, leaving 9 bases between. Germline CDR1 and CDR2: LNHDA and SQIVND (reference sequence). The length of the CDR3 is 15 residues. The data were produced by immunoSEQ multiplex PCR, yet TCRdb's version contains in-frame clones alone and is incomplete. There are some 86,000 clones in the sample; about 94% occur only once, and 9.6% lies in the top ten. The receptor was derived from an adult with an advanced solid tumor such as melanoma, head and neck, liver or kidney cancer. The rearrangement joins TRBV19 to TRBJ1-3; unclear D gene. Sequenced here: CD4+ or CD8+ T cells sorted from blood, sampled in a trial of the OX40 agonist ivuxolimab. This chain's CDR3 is CASSIIHGSGNTIYF. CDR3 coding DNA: TGTGCCAGTAGTATTATCCATGGCTCTGGAAACACCATATATTTT.